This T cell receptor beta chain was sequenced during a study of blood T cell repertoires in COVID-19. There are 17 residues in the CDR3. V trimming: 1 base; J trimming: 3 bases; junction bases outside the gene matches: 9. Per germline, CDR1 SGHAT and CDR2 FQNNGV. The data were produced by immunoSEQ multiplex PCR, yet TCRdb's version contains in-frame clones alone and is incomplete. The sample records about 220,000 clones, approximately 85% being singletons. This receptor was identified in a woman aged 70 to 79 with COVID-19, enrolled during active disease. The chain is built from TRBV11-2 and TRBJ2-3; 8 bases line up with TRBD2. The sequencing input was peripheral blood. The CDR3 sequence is CASSLVRVGLGTDTQYF. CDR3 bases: TGTGCCAGCAGCTTAGTAAGGGTGGGACTAGGTACAGATACGCAGTATTTT.